The subject of this entry is one T cell receptor (beta chain). This sample is part of a study of blood T cell repertoires in COVID-19. Assay used: immunoSEQ multiplex PCR; TCRdb lists only in-frame clones, some missing. The sample holds nearly 35,000 clones; roughly 86% are singletons and the top ten take roughly three fifths. In germline, CDR1 is KGHSH, CDR2 LQKENI. With 3 bases removed from V and 4 bases from J, the gap between germline ends came to 9 bases. This CDR3 contains 14 residues. This TCR was recovered from a man in his 70s with acute or convalescent COVID-19. The sample comprised peripheral blood. The chain combines TRBV18 with TRBJ1-4; the D gene is possibly TRBD1 (5 bases). This chain's CDR3 is CASSPKGLNEKLFF. The CDR3 DNA follows: TGTGCCAGCTCACCGAAGGGGCTTAATGAAAAACTGTTTTTT.